Listed here are 32 T cell receptor beta chains from one sample, sequenced in a study of OX40 agonist ivuxolimab in advanced cancers. Produced via immunoSEQ multiplex PCR; TCRdb's table is partial and in-frame only. The sample has more than 12,000 clones, approximately 93% seen once; the top ten hold roughly 22%. The source material was CD4+ or CD8+ T cells sorted from blood, sampled in a trial of the OX40 agonist ivuxolimab. The source is an adult with an advanced solid tumor such as melanoma, head and neck, liver or kidney cancer.

The rearrangement joins TRBV29-1 to TRBJ2-1, with a tentative D call TRBD2 (5 bases). The germline V gene has CDR1 SQVTM and CDR2 ANQGSEA. V shed 2 bases and J shed 1 base, with 6 bases lying between them. CDR3 size: 13 residues. DNA of the CDR3: TGCAGCGTTGAAACTAGATCCTACAATGAGCAGTTCTTC. As protein: CSVETRSYNEQFF.

V and J are TRBV2 and TRBJ1-4; 11 bases map to TRBD1. The V segment lost 6 bases and the J segment 4 bases; nucleotides outside the gene matches: 7. The CDR3 loop spans 16 amino acids. CDR1 SNHLY and CDR2 FYNNEI come from the germline V gene. CDR3 residues: CASREDRGLGNEKLFF. The CDR3 DNA reads as TGTGCCAGCAGAGAGGACAGGGGGCTAGGTAATGAAAAACTGTTTTTT.

Worth noting for this clone: Relative to the germline gene, one junction end is altered; a read error may explain this. The chain has TRBV7-9 and TRBJ2-3, with TRBD2 matching 12 bases. The CDR3 is 16 residues long. CDR1 SEHNR and CDR2 FQNEAQ come from the germline V gene (reference sequence). CDR3 residues: CASSLAGGLAGDTQYF. Here the CDR3 DNA reads TGTGCCAGCAGCCTAGCGGGGGGACTAGCGGGAGATACGCAGTATTTT. Filled out from reference TRBV7-9 and TRBJ2-3, the complete variable domain reads DTGVSQNPRHKITKRGQNVTFRCDPISEHNRLYWYRQTLGQGPEFLTYFQNEAQLEKSRLLSDRFSAERPKGSFSTLEIQRTEQGDSAMYLCASSLAGGLAGDTQYFGPGTRLTVL.

The chain couples TRBV6-5 to TRBJ1-4; D call uncertain. The CDR3 length is 15 residues. Germline CDR1 and CDR2: MNHEY and SVGAGI. V lost 2 bases and J 2 bases, leaving 9 bases between the germline ends. The CDR3 spells CASSYGGNTNEKLFF. DNA for the CDR3: TGTGCCAGCAGTTACGGCGGGAATACTAATGAAAAACTGTTTTTT.

This chain connects TRBV19 to TRBJ2-7, with D possibly being TRBD1 or TRBD2 (5 bases each). The V end lost 6 bases, the J end lost 3 bases, and 9 bases lay between the germline ends. CDR1 is LNHDA, CDR2 SQIVND, per germline (reference sequence). The CDR3 covers 12 residues. The CDR3 DNA follows: TGTGCCAGTAGCGAGGGGTTCTACGAGCAGTACTTC. This sequence encodes CASSEGFYEQYF. The full variable domain, rest sourced from reference TRBV19 and TRBJ2-7, is DGGITQSPKYLFRKEGQNVTLSCEQNLNHDAMYWYRQDPGQGLRLIYYSQIVNDFQKGDIAEGYSVSREKKESFPLTVTSAQKNPTAFYLCASSEGFYEQYFGPGTRLTVT.

The rearrangement uses TRBV7-7 and TRBJ2-2; 7 positions match TRBD1. Germline V gives CDR1 SSHAT, CDR2 FNYEAQ (reference sequence). This CDR3 has 14 amino acids. J was trimmed by 6 bases and V by 5 bases; bases with no gene match: 6. CDR3 sequence reads: CASSPTGLPGELFF. The DNA of the CDR3 is TGTGCCAGCAGCCCGACAGGGCTCCCCGGGGAGCTGTTTTTT.

The CDR3 DNA follows: TGTGCCAGCAGTTACTCAAACACTGAAGCTTTCTTT. It encodes CASSYSNTEAFF. V usage is TRBV6-5 and J usage is TRBJ1-1; D is undetermined. V lost 0 bases to trimming and J lost 2 bases, with 1 base between them. The V gene's germline CDR1 is MNHEY and CDR2 SVGAGI. The CDR3 totals 12 residues.

CDR3 residues: CASSVRAGMYTEAFF. DNA for the CDR3: TGTGCCAGCAGCGTGAGGGCAGGGATGTACACTGAAGCTTTCTTT. The chain has TRBV5-6 and TRBJ1-1, with D tentatively TRBD1 (5 bases). CDR1 is SGHDT, CDR2 YYEEEE, per germline. Trimming removed 4 bases at V and 3 bases at J, with 16 bases between. CDR3 length: 15 residues.

J is TRBJ2-1 and V is TRBV30; 8 bases fit TRBD2. Germline CDR1 reads GTSNPN; CDR2 reads SVGIG (reference sequence). The length of the CDR3 is 14 residues. J was trimmed by 2 bases and V by 2 bases; bases with no gene match: 2. CDR3 DNA: TGTGCCTGGAGTTACGGGGGGGCCTACAATGAGCAGTTCTTC. This encodes CAWSYGGAYNEQFF. Full variable domain (outside the CDR3, taken from reference TRBV30 and TRBJ2-1): SQTIHQWPATLVQPVGSPLSLECTVEGTSNPNLYWYRQAAGRGLQLLFYSVGIGQISSEVPQNLSASRPQDRQFILSSKKLLLSDSGFYLCAWSYGGAYNEQFFGPGTRLTVL.

The chain recombines TRBV19 with TRBJ2-1; D unclear. Trimming removed 7 bases from V and 4 bases from J, with 8 bases in between. Per germline, CDR1 LNHDA and CDR2 SQIVND (reference sequence). The CDR3 loop spans 12 amino acids. CDR3: CASNNGYNEQFF. CDR3 DNA: TGTGCCAGTAATAATGGGTACAATGAGCAGTTCTTC.

CDR3 sequence reads: CASTPTQDSTDTQYF. Written as DNA, the CDR3 is TGTGCCAGCACCCCCACACAAGACAGCACAGATACGCAGTATTTT. The genes are TRBV6-5 and TRBJ2-3; D is ambiguous. The V end was cut by 7 bases, the J end by 0 bases, with 14 bases between. This CDR3 spans 15 amino acids. Germline V gives CDR1 MNHEY, CDR2 SVGAGI.

This rearrangement joins TRBV12-5 to TRBJ1-1; D remains ambiguous. Germline assignment: CDR1 LGHNT and CDR2 FRNRAP. Trimming stripped 2 bases from V and 8 bases from J, with 6 bases between. CDR3 length: 11 amino acids. The CDR3 DNA reads TGTGCTAGTGGTTTGATGGAGGAAGCTTTCTTT. This encodes CASGLMEEAFF.

The chain employs TRBV7-9 and TRBJ1-2, with no clear D. The CDR3 consists of 13 residues. Per germline, CDR1 SEHNR and CDR2 FQNEAQ (reference sequence). V was pared by 5 bases and J by 4 bases, with 11 bases between. The DNA for the CDR3 is TGTGCCAGCAGCCTCGGATCGGGCTATGGCTACACCTTC. Translation gives CASSLGSGYGYTF.

The chain is built from TRBV27 and TRBJ2-1, with D possibly TRBD2 on 5 matching bases. This CDR3 contains 17 residues. Germline V lookup: CDR1 MNHEY, CDR2 SMNVEV (reference sequence). V gave up 6 bases and J gave up 5 bases, with 23 bases separating them. The CDR3 nucleotides read TGTGCCAGCAGCCTCATTTCCTTGGGAGTAGAAAACAATGAGCAGTTCTTC. Amino acid sequence: CASSLISLGVENNEQFF.

V is TRBV28 and J is TRBJ2-6; D unclear. The CDR3 length is 15 residues. The germline V gene has CDR1 MDHEN and CDR2 SYDVKM. Deletions cut 3 bases from V and 0 bases from J, with 6 bases between. The CDR3 reads CASSFRSSGANVLTF. DNA of the CDR3: TGTGCCAGCAGTTTCAGGAGCTCTGGGGCCAACGTCCTGACTTTC. The whole variable domain, remainder taken from reference TRBV28 and TRBJ2-6, is DVKVTQSSRYLVKRTGEKVFLECVQDMDHENMFWYRQDPGLGLRLIYFSYDVKMKEKGDIPEGYSVSREKKERFSLILESASTNQTSMYLCASSFRSSGANVLTFGAGSRLTVL.

V usage is TRBV28 and J usage is TRBJ1-1, with D perhaps matching TRBD1 (5 bases). With 7 bases removed from V and 1 base from J, the gap between germline ends came to 10 bases. Germline CDR1 and CDR2: MDHEN and SYDVKM. The CDR3 runs 13 residues. The CDR3 spells CASTGGWNTEAFF. Written as DNA, the CDR3 is TGTGCCAGCACCGGGGGTTGGAACACTGAAGCTTTCTTT.

The chain has TRBV5-6 and TRBJ2-7; 14 positions agree with TRBD2. The CDR3 spans 17 residues. The germline CDR1 and CDR2 sequences are SGHDT and YYEEEE. The junction had 9 bases not matched to a gene; V was cut back by 3 bases and J by 4 bases. The CDR3 bases are TGTGCCAGCAGCTCTGGACTAGCGGGGGGCAAACCTTACGAGCAGTACTTC. Amino acid sequence: CASSSGLAGGKPYEQYF.

The table lists this clone with a count of one. This chain links TRBV10-1 with TRBJ2-1; weak D call: TRBD2 (5 bases). Germline lookup yields CDR1 WNHNN and CDR2 SYGVQD (reference sequence). The V gene lost 0 bases and the J gene lost 6 bases, with 12 bases spanning the gap. The CDR3 runs to 15 residues. The CDR3 nucleotides read TGCGCCAGCAGTGAGTCAATAGGACTCGCCAATGAGCAGTTCTTC. Translated, it gives CASSESIGLANEQFF.

The chain is built from TRBV30 and TRBJ2-1; 7 nucleotides line up with TRBD2. From germline, CDR1 is GTSNPN and CDR2 SVGIG (reference sequence). V lost 3 bases, J lost 1 base, and 18 bases stayed unmatched. This CDR3 has 19 amino acids. CDR3 region: CAWRHSLAASPLSYNEQFF. The CDR3 nucleotides are TGTGCCTGGAGGCATAGCCTAGCGGCGTCCCCCCTTTCCTACAATGAGCAGTTCTTC.

The chain links TRBV6-1 to TRBJ2-5; TRBD2 matches at 11 bases. Trimming removed 7 bases from V and 5 bases from J; junction bases left unmatched: 9. Germline V CDR1 and CDR2: MNHNS, SASEGT. This CDR3 is 15 amino acids long. The DNA for the CDR3 is TGTGCCAGCACCCTAACTAGCGGGAGTGGGGAGACCCAGTACTTC. Its protein is CASTLTSGSGETQYF.

This clone was observed a single time. The gene calls are TRBV6-5 and TRBJ2-2; a weak D match, TRBD1 (5 bases). Germline V gene data show CDR1 as MNHEY and CDR2 as SVGAGI. With 5 bases removed from V and 4 bases from J, the gap between germline ends came to 14 bases. This CDR3 has 15 residues. The CDR3 sequence: CASSPGLGATGELFF. Written as DNA, the CDR3 is TGTGCCAGCAGTCCAGGGCTAGGGGCCACCGGGGAGCTGTTTTTT.

The rearrangement joins TRBV2 to TRBJ2-3; D might be TRBD1 or TRBD2, each matching 5 bases. The CDR3 has 16 amino acids. The germline V gene encodes CDR1 SNHLY and CDR2 FYNNEI. V was shortened by 6 bases and J by 0 bases, with 16 bases between the two germline ends. CDR3 DNA: TGTGCCAGCAGCCGAACCGGGACGGGAAGCACAGATACGCAGTATTTT. Amino acids: CASSRTGTGSTDTQYF. The full variable domain, completed using reference TRBV2 and TRBJ2-3, is EPEVTQTPSHQVTQMGQEVILRCVPISNHLYFYWYRQILGQKVEFLVSFYNNEISEKSEIFDDQFSVERPDGSNFTLKIRSTKLEDSAMYFCASSRTGTGSTDTQYFGPGTRLTVL.

This chain links TRBV18 with TRBJ2-1; 9 nucleotides match TRBD2. CDR3 length equals 16 residues. CDR1 is KGHSH, CDR2 LQKENI, per germline. V lost 5 bases, J lost 6 bases, and 11 bases stayed unmatched. The CDR3 protein is CASSFNSGSAGNEQFF. The CDR3 coding sequence is TGTGCCAGCTCATTCAATAGCGGGAGCGCGGGCAATGAGCAGTTCTTC.

The chain has TRBV4-1 and TRBJ2-2, with 9 positions matching TRBD2. The CDR3 spans 16 residues. V shed 1 base, J shed 5 bases, and the junction held 5 bases outside the gene matches. Germline values: CDR1 MGHRA, CDR2 YSYEKL. The CDR3 region is CASSQVQLAGTGELFF. Written as DNA, the CDR3 is TGCGCCAGCAGCCAAGTTCAACTAGCGGGTACCGGGGAGCTGTTTTTT.

This sequence joins TRBV27 and TRBJ2-5; maybe TRBD2 (5 bases). Germline V gene lookup returns CDR1 MNHEY and CDR2 SMNVEV (reference sequence). The V and J ends lost 2 bases and 0 bases respectively, with 13 bases between them. This CDR3 has 16 residues. CDR3 in DNA: TGTGCCAGCAGTTTAAGGCTAGCTAACAACCAAGAGACCCAGTACTTC. It specifies CASSLRLANNQETQYF.

The genes are TRBV30 and TRBJ1-1; D is perhaps TRBD1 (5 bases). This CDR3 has 17 amino acids. V was trimmed by 4 bases and J by 5 bases, leaving 26 bases between them. Looked up from germline, CDR1 is GTSNPN and CDR2 is SVGIG (reference sequence). CDR3 in amino acids: CAWNDPGRDVRGTEAFF. The CDR3 DNA follows: TGTGCCTGGAATGATCCAGGACGCGATGTTCGGGGGACTGAAGCTTTCTTT.

The rearrangement links TRBV7-3 to TRBJ2-7; TRBD1 matches 8 bases. CDR1 and CDR2 from the germline V gene are SGHTA and FQGTGA. The CDR3 has 14 residues. The V gene end was trimmed by 5 bases and the J gene end by 5 bases; junction bases not matched to a gene: 8. The CDR3: CASSGTGGPNEQYF. CDR3 nucleotides: TGTGCCAGCAGCGGGACAGGCGGCCCCAACGAGCAGTACTTC. The variable domain in full, with the rest retrieved from reference TRBV7-3 and TRBJ2-7, is GAGVSQTPSNKVTEKGKYVELRCDPISGHTALYWYRQSLGQGPEFLIYFQGTGAADDSGLPNDRFFAVRPEGSVSTLKIQRTERGDSAVYLCASSGTGGPNEQYFGPGTRLTVT.

V gene TRBV28 combines with J gene TRBJ2-1, with a weak D call TRBD2 (5 bases). The V gene's germline CDR1 is MDHEN and CDR2 SYDVKM. The ends were cut back, 5 bases at V and 1 base at J, with 9 bases in the middle. The CDR3 extends over 14 amino acids. This CDR3 reads CASSPRTSYNEQFF. DNA of the CDR3: TGTGCCAGCAGTCCAAGGACTTCCTACAATGAGCAGTTCTTC. Looking up the rest from reference TRBV28 and TRBJ2-1 gives the full variable domain: DVKVTQSSRYLVKRTGEKVFLECVQDMDHENMFWYRQDPGLGLRLIYFSYDVKMKEKGDIPEGYSVSREKKERFSLILESASTNQTSMYLCASSPRTSYNEQFFGPGTRLTVL.

V usage is TRBV19 and J usage is TRBJ1-1; D remains ambiguous. The CDR3 is made up of 12 amino acids. The germline V and J ends were trimmed by 3 bases and 5 bases, with 7 bases remaining between them. Germline assignment: CDR1 LNHDA and CDR2 SQIVND (reference sequence). CDR3: CASSISVTEAFF. The CDR3 coding sequence is TGTGCCAGTAGTATCAGCGTGACTGAAGCTTTCTTT.

This clone came up a few times. The V and J genes are TRBV2 and TRBJ1-2; D not resolved. Germline V gives CDR1 SNHLY, CDR2 FYNNEI. The CDR3 is made up of 11 amino acids. Trimming pared 11 bases from V and 2 bases from J, leaving 9 bases between. The chain's CDR3 is CASPRNYGYTF. The CDR3 DNA sequence: TGTGCCTCGCCGAGGAACTATGGCTACACCTTC.

This rearrangement joins TRBV11-3 to TRBJ1-1; D possibly corresponds to TRBD1 (6 bases). From germline, CDR1 is SGHNT and CDR2 YENEEA. CDR3 length: 14 amino acids. The germline V and J ends were trimmed by 1 base and 2 bases, with 8 bases remaining between them. The CDR3 sequence: CASSLAGVNTEAFF. CDR3 nucleotide sequence: TGTGCCAGCAGCTTAGCAGGGGTTAACACTGAAGCTTTCTTT.

This clone showed up just once. This rearrangement joins TRBV7-2 to TRBJ2-1; 9 bases match TRBD1. CDR3 length: 17 amino acids. The germline V gene encodes CDR1 SGHTA and CDR2 FQGNSA. The junction had 10 bases not matched to a gene; V was cut back by 5 bases and J by 2 bases. CDR3 sequence: CASSPDSGQGPYNEQFF. The CDR3 nucleotides read TGTGCCAGCAGCCCCGACTCGGGACAGGGCCCCTACAATGAGCAGTTCTTC.